This T cell receptor beta chain is from a study of T cells in Graves' hyperthyroidism and ophthalmopathy. Of note for this clonotype: The antigen is not known. A junction end diverges from the germline sequence, so it may reflect a read error.

Broader study findings: Blood held most thyroid clonotypes expanded above 0.001 frequency. Researchers report that a 13 V-J model separated ophthalmopathy from stable hyperthyroidism.

CDR1 MGHRA and CDR2 YSYEKL come from the germline V gene. CDR3 length: 14 amino acids. Amplification yielded TCR beta CDR3 regions, with RNA transcripts as the source. RT-PCR in the first round (using the HTBI primer set) targeted the TCR CDR3. TCRdb re-called the multiplex PCR reads through MiXCR, storing one row per CDR3 protein. The sample lists 450,000 to 700,000 distinct CDR3 sequences; approximately 44% were seen once. The source of this sequence is an adult woman with Graves' disease, either hyperthyroidism or ophthalmopathy (not recorded which). The rearrangement links TRBV4-1 to TRBJ2-7; 9 nucleotides match TRBD1. The specimen sequenced was peripheral blood or thyroid tissue (not recorded which). The CDR3 is CAGSQDRGCYEQYF. CDR3 DNA sequence: TGCGCCGGCAGTCAGGACAGGGGATGCTACGAGCAGTACTTC.